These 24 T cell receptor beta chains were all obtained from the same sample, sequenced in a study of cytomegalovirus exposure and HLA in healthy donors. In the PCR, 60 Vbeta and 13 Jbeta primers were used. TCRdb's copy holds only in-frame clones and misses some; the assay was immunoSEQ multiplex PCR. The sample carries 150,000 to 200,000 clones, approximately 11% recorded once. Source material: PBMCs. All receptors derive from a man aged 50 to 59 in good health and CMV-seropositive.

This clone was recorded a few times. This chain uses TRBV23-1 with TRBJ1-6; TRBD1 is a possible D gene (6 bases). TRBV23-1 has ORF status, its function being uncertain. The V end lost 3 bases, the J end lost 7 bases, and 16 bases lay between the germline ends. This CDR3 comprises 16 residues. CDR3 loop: CASSHWCGRGNSPLHF. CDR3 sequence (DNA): TGCGCCAGCAGTCACTGGTGTGGCAGGGGCAATTCACCCCTCCACTTT.

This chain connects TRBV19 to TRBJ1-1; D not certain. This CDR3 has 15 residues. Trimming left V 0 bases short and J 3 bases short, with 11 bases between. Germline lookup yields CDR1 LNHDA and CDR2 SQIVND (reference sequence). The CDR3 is CASSIDSGSYTEAFF. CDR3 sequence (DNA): TGTGCCAGTAGTATAGATTCAGGATCGTACACTGAAGCTTTCTTT.

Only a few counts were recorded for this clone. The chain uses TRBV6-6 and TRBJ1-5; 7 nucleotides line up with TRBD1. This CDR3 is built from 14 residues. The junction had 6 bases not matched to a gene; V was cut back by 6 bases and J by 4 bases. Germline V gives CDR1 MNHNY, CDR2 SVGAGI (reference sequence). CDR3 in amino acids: CASSPGTANQPQHF. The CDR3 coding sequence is TGTGCCAGCAGCCCCGGGACAGCTAATCAGCCCCAGCATTTT.

The CDR3 loop reads CASSLEGQGFYEQYF. CDR3 DNA sequence: TGTGCCAGCAGCTTAGAGGGACAGGGTTTCTACGAGCAGTACTTC. The V and J genes are TRBV7-3 and TRBJ2-7, with TRBD1 matching 9 bases. J lost 3 bases, V lost 2 bases, and 5 bases had no gene match. The germline CDR1 and CDR2 sequences are SGHTA and FQGTGA. The CDR3 is 15 residues long.

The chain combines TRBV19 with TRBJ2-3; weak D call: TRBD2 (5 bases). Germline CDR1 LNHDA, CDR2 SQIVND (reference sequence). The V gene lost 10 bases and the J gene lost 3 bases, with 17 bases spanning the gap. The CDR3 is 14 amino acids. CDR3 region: CATERGHGTDTQYF. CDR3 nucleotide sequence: TGTGCCACCGAAAGAGGGCACGGGACAGATACGCAGTATTTT.

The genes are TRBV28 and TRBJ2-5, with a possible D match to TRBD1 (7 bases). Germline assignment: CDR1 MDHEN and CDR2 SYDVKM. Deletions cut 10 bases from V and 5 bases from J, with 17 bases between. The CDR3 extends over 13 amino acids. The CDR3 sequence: CATRPGGPETQYF. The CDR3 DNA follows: TGTGCCACCAGACCAGGGGGGCCGGAGACCCAGTACTTC.

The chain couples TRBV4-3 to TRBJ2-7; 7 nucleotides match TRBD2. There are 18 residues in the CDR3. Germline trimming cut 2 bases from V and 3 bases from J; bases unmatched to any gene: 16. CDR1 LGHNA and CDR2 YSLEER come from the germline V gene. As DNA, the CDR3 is TGCGCCAGCAGCCAAACCCTGGGGGGGTTGGGTGAGGGCTACGAGCAGTACTTC. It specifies CASSQTLGGLGEGYEQYF.

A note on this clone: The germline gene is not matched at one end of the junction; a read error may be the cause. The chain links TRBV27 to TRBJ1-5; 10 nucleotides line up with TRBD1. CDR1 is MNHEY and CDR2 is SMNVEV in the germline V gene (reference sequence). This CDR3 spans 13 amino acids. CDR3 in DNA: TGTGCCAGCAGTTCGACCGGGACAGGGGAAAAGTATTTT. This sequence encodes CASSSTGTGEKYF.

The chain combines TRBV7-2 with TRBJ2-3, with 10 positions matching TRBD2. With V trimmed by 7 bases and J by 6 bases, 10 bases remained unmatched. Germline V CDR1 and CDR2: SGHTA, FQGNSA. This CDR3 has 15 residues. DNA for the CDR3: TGTGCCAGCACCCAAAGCGGGGGGGCCTTGGATACGCAGTATTTT. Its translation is CASTQSGGALDTQYF.

The CDR3 DNA reads as TGTGCCACCAGCAGAGATCGGGCAGGGGGCGACTATGGCTACACCTTC. Amino acids: CATSRDRAGGDYGYTF. The chain recombines TRBV15 with TRBJ1-2; 8 nucleotides align to TRBD1. V lost 0 bases, J lost 3 bases, and 6 bases stayed unmatched. CDR3 length equals 16 residues. Per germline, CDR1 LNHNV and CDR2 YYDKDF (reference sequence).

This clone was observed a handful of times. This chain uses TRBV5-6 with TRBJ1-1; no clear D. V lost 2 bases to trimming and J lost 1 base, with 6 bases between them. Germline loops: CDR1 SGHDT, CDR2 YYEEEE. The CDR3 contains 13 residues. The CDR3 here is CASSFGGNTEAFF. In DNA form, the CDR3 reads TGTGCCAGCAGCTTCGGAGGGAACACTGAAGCTTTCTTT.

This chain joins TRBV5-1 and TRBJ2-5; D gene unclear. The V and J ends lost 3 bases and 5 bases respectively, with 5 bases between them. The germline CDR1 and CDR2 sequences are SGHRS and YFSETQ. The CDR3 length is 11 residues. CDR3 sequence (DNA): TGCGCCAGCAGCTCCGGGGAGACCCAGTACTTC. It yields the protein CASSSGETQYF.

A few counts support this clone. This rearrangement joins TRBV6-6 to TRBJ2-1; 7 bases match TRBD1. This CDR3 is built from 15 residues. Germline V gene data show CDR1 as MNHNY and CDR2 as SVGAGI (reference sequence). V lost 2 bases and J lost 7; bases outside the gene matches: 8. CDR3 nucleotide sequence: TGTGCCAGCAGTTACGAAAGGGGGCTATTAAATGAGCAGTTCTTC. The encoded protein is CASSYERGLLNEQFF.

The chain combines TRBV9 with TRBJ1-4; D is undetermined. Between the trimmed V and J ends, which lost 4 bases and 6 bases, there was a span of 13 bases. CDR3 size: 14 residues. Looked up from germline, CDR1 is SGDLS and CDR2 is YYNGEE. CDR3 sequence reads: CASSSLGGDEKLFF. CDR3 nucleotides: TGTGCCAGCAGCTCGCTGGGAGGAGATGAAAAACTGTTTTTT.

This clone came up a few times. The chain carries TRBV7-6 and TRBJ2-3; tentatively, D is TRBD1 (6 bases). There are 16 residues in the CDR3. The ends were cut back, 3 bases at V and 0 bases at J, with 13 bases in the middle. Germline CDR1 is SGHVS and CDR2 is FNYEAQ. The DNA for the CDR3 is TGTGCCAGCAGCTTTAGGGGGACCGCTAGCACAGATACGCAGTATTTT. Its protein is CASSFRGTASTDTQYF.

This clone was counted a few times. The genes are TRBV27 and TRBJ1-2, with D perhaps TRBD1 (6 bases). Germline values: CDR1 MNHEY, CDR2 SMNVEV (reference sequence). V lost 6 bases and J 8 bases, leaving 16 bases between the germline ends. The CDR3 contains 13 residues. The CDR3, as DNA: TGTGCCAGCAGAAGGCAGGGGATATGGGGCTACACCTTC. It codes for CASRRQGIWGYTF.

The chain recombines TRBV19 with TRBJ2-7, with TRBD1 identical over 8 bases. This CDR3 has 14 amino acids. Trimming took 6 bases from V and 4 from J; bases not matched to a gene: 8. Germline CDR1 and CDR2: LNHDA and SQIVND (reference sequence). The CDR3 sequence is CASSHRQGSYEQYF. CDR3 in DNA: TGTGCCAGTAGCCATCGACAGGGGTCATACGAGCAGTACTTC.

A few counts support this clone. Here the CDR3 reads CASSLDLPSGGHEQYV. The DNA for the CDR3 is TGTGCCAGCAGCTTAGATCTCCCTAGCGGGGGACACGAGCAGTACGTC. The gene calls are TRBV11-2 and TRBJ2-7, with 10 nucleotides matching TRBD2. CDR3 length: 16 amino acids. Trimming at V came to 0 bases and at J to 5 bases, leaving 7 bases not matched to a gene. Germline V gene sequence: CDR1 SGHAT, CDR2 FQNNGV.

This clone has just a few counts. The CDR3 DNA follows: TGTGCCAGCAGCTTATTTGGCGGAACTAATGAAAAACTGTTTTTT. It specifies CASSLFGGTNEKLFF. This rearrangement joins TRBV11-3 to TRBJ1-4; D uncertain. Germline V gene lookup returns CDR1 SGHNT and CDR2 YENEEA. Trimming took 2 bases from V and 1 from J, leaving 8 bases between them. The CDR3 runs to 15 residues. The full variable domain, its missing parts supplied by reference TRBV11-3 and TRBJ1-4, is EAGVVQSPRYKIIEKKQPVAFWCNPISGHNTLYWYLQNLGQGPELLIRYENEEAVDDSQLPKDRFSAERLKGVDSTLKIQPAELGDSAVYLCASSLFGGTNEKLFFGSGTQLSVL.

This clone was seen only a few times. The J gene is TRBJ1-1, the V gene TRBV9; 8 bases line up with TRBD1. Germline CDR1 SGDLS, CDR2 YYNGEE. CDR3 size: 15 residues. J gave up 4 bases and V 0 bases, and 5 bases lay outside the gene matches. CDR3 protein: CASSVDQGAVTEAFF. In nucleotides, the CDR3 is TGTGCCAGCAGCGTAGATCAGGGGGCCGTCACTGAAGCTTTCTTT.

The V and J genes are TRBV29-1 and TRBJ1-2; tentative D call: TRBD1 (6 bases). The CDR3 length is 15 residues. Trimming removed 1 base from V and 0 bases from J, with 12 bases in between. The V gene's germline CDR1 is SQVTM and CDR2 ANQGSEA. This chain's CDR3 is CSVEGGDRSNYGYTF. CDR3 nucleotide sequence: TGCAGCGTTGAAGGGGGAGACAGGTCTAACTATGGCTACACCTTC.

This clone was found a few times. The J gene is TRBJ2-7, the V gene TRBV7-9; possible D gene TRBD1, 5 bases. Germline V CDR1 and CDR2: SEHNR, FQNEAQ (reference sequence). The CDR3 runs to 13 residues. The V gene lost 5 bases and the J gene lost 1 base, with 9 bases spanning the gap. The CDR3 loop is CASSLRTSYEQYF. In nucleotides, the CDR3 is TGTGCCAGCAGCCTGCGGACATCCTACGAGCAGTACTTC.

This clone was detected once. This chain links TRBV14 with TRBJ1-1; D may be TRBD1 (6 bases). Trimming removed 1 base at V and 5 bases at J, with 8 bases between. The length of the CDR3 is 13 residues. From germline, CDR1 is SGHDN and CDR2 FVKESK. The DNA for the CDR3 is TGTGCCAGCAGCCAAGGGGGGCTAACTGAAGCTTTCTTT. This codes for CASSQGGLTEAFF.

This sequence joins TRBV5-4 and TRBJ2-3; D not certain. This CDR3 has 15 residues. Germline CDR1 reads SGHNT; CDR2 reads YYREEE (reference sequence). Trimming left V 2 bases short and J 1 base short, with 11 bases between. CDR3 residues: CASSLDLAGTDTQYF. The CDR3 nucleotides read TGTGCCAGCAGCTTAGATTTGGCAGGCACAGATACGCAGTATTTT.